These 32 T cell receptor beta chains share one sample of origin, sequenced in a study of cytomegalovirus exposure and HLA in healthy donors. TCRdb's copy holds only in-frame clones and misses some; the assay was immunoSEQ multiplex PCR. The sample includes approximately 120,000 clones, about 87% seen only once; the top ten take around 1.9%. The sequencing input was PBMCs. The receptors here all came from a woman in her late teens or twenties in good health and CMV-seronegative.

The V call is TRBV5-1, the J call TRBJ2-7, with D perhaps TRBD2 (6 bases). Trimming shortened V by 0 bases and J by 4 bases, and 11 bases separated the two germline ends. The CDR3 consists of 14 residues. CDR1 and CDR2 from the germline V gene are SGHRS and YFSETQ. CDR3 amino acids: CASSLVASVYEQYF. The CDR3, as DNA: TGCGCCAGCAGCTTGGTAGCTAGCGTATACGAGCAGTACTTC.

The genes are TRBV6-1 and TRBJ2-3, with 7 bases matching TRBD1. From germline, CDR1 is MNHNS and CDR2 SASEGT. CDR3 size: 16 residues. J gave up 0 bases and V 1 base, and 4 bases lay outside the gene matches. The DNA of the CDR3 is TGTGCCAGCAGTGAAGTGACAGGGTCTAGCACAGATACGCAGTATTTT. This translates into CASSEVTGSSTDTQYF.

J is TRBJ2-5 and V is TRBV30, with 10 bases identical to TRBD2. The ends lost 6 bases at V and 4 bases at J; junction bases unmatched: 8. Germline assignment: CDR1 GTSNPN and CDR2 SVGIG (reference sequence). The CDR3 extends over 14 amino acids. CDR3 amino acids: CACHQREGRETQYF. The CDR3 DNA reads as TGTGCCTGCCACCAGCGGGAGGGCCGAGAGACCCAGTACTTC.

This chain uses TRBV5-1 with TRBJ2-3, with D possibly TRBD1 on 5 matching bases. Germline CDR1 SGHRS, CDR2 YFSETQ. The CDR3 is made up of 14 amino acids. Between the trimmed V and J ends, which lost 6 bases and 7 bases, there was a span of 18 bases. CDR3 coding DNA: TGCGCCAGCACCCCACAGGAACCTGGGAATACGCAGTATTTT. Its protein is CASTPQEPGNTQYF. The full variable domain, its missing parts supplied by reference TRBV5-1 and TRBJ2-3, is KAGVTQTPRYLIKTRGQQVTLSCSPISGHRSVSWYQQTPGQGLQFLFEYFSETQRNKGNFPGRFSGRQFSNSRSEMNVSTLELGDSALYLCASTPQEPGNTQYFGPGTRLTVL.

The chain links TRBV7-2 to TRBJ2-1, with 16 bases lining up with TRBD2. The CDR3 has 19 amino acids. With V trimmed by 5 bases and J by 0 bases, 7 bases remained unmatched. The germline gives CDR1 SGHTA, CDR2 FQGNSA. CDR3 nucleotides: TGTGCCAGCAGCCAGGGACTAGCGGGGGGGTTGAGCTCCTACAATGAGCAGTTCTTC. Translation gives CASSQGLAGGLSSYNEQFF.

This chain joins TRBV7-8 and TRBJ1-1; D is uncertain. With 5 bases removed from V and 1 base from J, the gap between germline ends came to 14 bases. The CDR3 is made up of 15 amino acids. CDR1 is SGHVS and CDR2 is FQNEAQ in the germline V gene. CDR3: CASSPFRLRNTEAFF. CDR3 nucleotides: TGTGCCAGCAGCCCCTTTCGACTGAGGAACACTGAAGCTTTCTTT.

The gene calls are TRBV30 and TRBJ2-5; D is possibly TRBD2 (5 bases). Looked up from germline, CDR1 is GTSNPN and CDR2 is SVGIG (reference sequence). This CDR3 region has 16 residues. V was trimmed by 1 base and J by 0 bases, leaving 15 bases between them. CDR3 in amino acids: CAWSGGMGRYQETQYF. CDR3 nucleotides: TGTGCCTGGAGTGGGGGTATGGGGAGATACCAAGAGACCCAGTACTTC. Supplemented by reference TRBV30 and TRBJ2-5, the full variable domain reads SQTIHQWPATLVQPVGSPLSLECTVEGTSNPNLYWYRQAAGRGLQLLFYSVGIGQISSEVPQNLSASRPQDRQFILSSKKLLLSDSGFYLCAWSGGMGRYQETQYFGPGTRLLVL.

This clone showed up just a few times. This chain joins TRBV18 and TRBJ1-2, with 7 bases fitting TRBD1. The trim removed 3 bases at V and 3 bases at J, leaving 10 bases unmatched. The CDR3 length is 16 residues. Germline values: CDR1 KGHSH, CDR2 LQKENI. DNA for the CDR3: TGTGCCAGCTCACCCCTACGAGGGGGCGTGGACTATGGCTACACCTTC. Protein: CASSPLRGGVDYGYTF.

This sequence joins TRBV2 and TRBJ1-2; TRBD1 aligns across 7 bases. The J segment lost 7 bases and the V segment lost 8 bases, leaving 4 bases of the junction unmatched. The germline V gene encodes CDR1 SNHLY and CDR2 FYNNEI. CDR3 length: 11 amino acids. The chain's CDR3 is CASRDRGGYTF. The CDR3, as DNA: TGTGCCAGCCGGGACAGAGGTGGCTACACCTTC.

The J gene is TRBJ2-7, the V gene TRBV10-1, with a weak D call TRBD2 (6 bases). This CDR3 contains 15 residues. From germline, CDR1 is WNHNN and CDR2 SYGVQD (reference sequence). V shed 3 bases and J shed 4 bases, with 16 bases lying between them. CDR3: CASSEGPARGYEQYF. The CDR3 region has the DNA TGCGCCAGCAGTGAAGGGCCGGCCCGGGGGTACGAGCAGTACTTC.

This sequence joins TRBV27 and TRBJ2-7; D possibly corresponds to TRBD2 (6 bases). Trimming stripped 5 bases from V and 3 bases from J, with 20 bases between. This CDR3 is built from 16 residues. Germline CDR1 MNHEY, CDR2 SMNVEV (reference sequence). The chain's CDR3 is CASSMLLGRAGYEQYF. The CDR3, as DNA: TGTGCCAGCAGTATGCTCCTAGGGCGAGCGGGCTACGAGCAGTACTTC.

The chain has TRBV27 and TRBJ2-3, with 11 positions matching TRBD1. J gave up 6 bases and V 4 bases, and 6 bases lay outside the gene matches. In germline, CDR1 is MNHEY, CDR2 SMNVEV (reference sequence). The CDR3 is made up of 15 amino acids. The CDR3, as DNA: TGTGCCAGCAGTTGGGGACAGGGGGGGAGGGATACGCAGTATTTT. This gives the protein CASSWGQGGRDTQYF.

This chain uses TRBV2 with TRBJ2-3; 7 bases are a match to TRBD2. CDR3 length: 16 residues. After removal of 6 bases from V and 5 bases from J, the junction contained 14 bases not matched to a gene. Germline CDR1 reads SNHLY; CDR2 reads FYNNEI. The chain's CDR3 is CASRPGLAVPQDTQYF. CDR3 nucleotide sequence: TGTGCCAGCAGGCCGGGTCTAGCGGTCCCACAAGATACGCAGTATTTT.

The J gene is TRBJ2-3, the V gene TRBV5-6; unclear D gene. Trimming cost V 4 bases and J 0 bases, with 6 bases left between them. The V gene's germline CDR1 is SGHDT and CDR2 YYEEEE. This CDR3 is 13 amino acids long. The DNA of the CDR3 is TGTGCCAGCAGCGTTCGTAGCACAGATACGCAGTATTTT. Protein sequence: CASSVRSTDTQYF.

This chain connects TRBV28 to TRBJ2-7, with TRBD1 identical over 8 bases. The trim removed 2 bases at V and 0 bases at J, leaving 15 bases unmatched. The CDR3 has 19 amino acids. Germline values: CDR1 MDHEN, CDR2 SYDVKM. CDR3 DNA: TGTGCCAGCAGTTTAACCTACCGACAGGGGACCATTTCCTCCTACGAGCAGTACTTC. It encodes CASSLTYRQGTISSYEQYF. Supplemented by reference TRBV28 and TRBJ2-7, the full variable domain reads DVKVTQSSRYLVKRTGEKVFLECVQDMDHENMFWYRQDPGLGLRLIYFSYDVKMKEKGDIPEGYSVSREKKERFSLILESASTNQTSMYLCASSLTYRQGTISSYEQYFGPGTRLTVT.

V and J are TRBV6-5 and TRBJ2-3, with 8 bases lining up with TRBD2. V lost 6 bases and J lost 6; bases outside the gene matches: 8. This CDR3 contains 14 residues. Germline loops: CDR1 MNHEY, CDR2 SVGAGI. The CDR3 is CASRHSGVEDTQYF. CDR3 bases: TGTGCCAGCAGGCATAGCGGGGTCGAGGATACGCAGTATTTT.

The rearrangement links TRBV9 to TRBJ1-1; TRBD1 might be the D (6 bases). V gave up 4 bases and J gave up 2 bases, with 12 bases separating them. CDR3 length: 14 residues. Germline values: CDR1 SGDLS, CDR2 YYNGEE. CDR3: CASSPGDKNTEAFF. Here the CDR3 DNA reads TGTGCCAGCAGCCCCGGGGACAAAAACACTGAAGCTTTCTTT.

This chain joins TRBV11-1 and TRBJ2-7, with a possible D match to TRBD1 (6 bases). V was shortened by 4 bases and J by 6 bases, with 19 bases between the two germline ends. Germline V CDR1 and CDR2: SGHAT, FQDESV (reference sequence). The CDR3 sequence is 15 residues long. CDR3 region: CASSSGPLLGGEQYF. DNA of the CDR3: TGTGCCAGCAGCTCAGGGCCCCTCCTAGGGGGCGAGCAGTACTTC.

The CDR3 spells CAWGTGAGNEKLFF. The CDR3 bases are TGTGCCTGGGGGACAGGGGCCGGTAATGAAAAACTGTTTTTT. The chain joins TRBV30 to TRBJ1-4; 10 positions agree with TRBD1. From germline, CDR1 is GTSNPN and CDR2 SVGIG (reference sequence). The length of the CDR3 is 14 residues. The J segment lost 4 bases and the V segment lost 5 bases, leaving 4 bases of the junction unmatched.

The rearrangement links TRBV10-1 to TRBJ2-2; TRBD1 matches at 8 bases. V trimming: 4 bases; J trimming: 5 bases; junction bases outside the gene matches: 6. CDR3 length: 15 amino acids. Germline V gene sequence: CDR1 WNHNN, CDR2 SYGVQD (reference sequence). CDR3 sequence: CASSGTGTKTGELFF. DNA for the CDR3: TGCGCCAGCAGTGGGACAGGGACAAAAACCGGGGAGCTGTTTTTT.

This clone came up once. This chain uses TRBV4-1 with TRBJ1-6; no clear D gene. CDR3 length equals 15 residues. Germline CDR1 is MGHRA and CDR2 is YSYEKL. Trimming shortened V by 0 bases and J by 7 bases, and 10 bases separated the two germline ends. The CDR3 spells CASSQEQIENSPLHF. CDR3 DNA sequence: TGCGCCAGCAGCCAAGAACAGATTGAGAATTCACCCCTCCACTTT.

This chain uses TRBV9 with TRBJ2-1, with 8 nucleotides matching TRBD2. This CDR3 comprises 15 residues. The V gene end was trimmed by 6 bases and the J gene end by 6 bases; junction bases not matched to a gene: 11. The germline V gene has CDR1 SGDLS and CDR2 YYNGEE. CDR3 bases: TGTGCCAGCACCTCCGGGGGGGAGGGCCTCAATGAGCAGTTCTTC. The encoded protein is CASTSGGEGLNEQFF.

The chain has TRBV28 and TRBJ2-7; D unresolved. The CDR3 has 12 amino acids. The V and J ends lost 5 bases and 2 bases respectively, with 7 bases between them. Germline V gene sequence: CDR1 MDHEN, CDR2 SYDVKM. The CDR3 DNA reads TGTGCCAGCAGTCGACTCGCCTACGAGCAGTACTTC. Translation gives CASSRLAYEQYF.

This clone was seen just once. The CDR3 loop reads CASRLALFYGEAGNTIYF. CDR3 sequence (DNA): TGTGCAAGTCGCTTAGCCCTATTTTACGGCGAGGCTGGAAACACCATATATTTT. The chain recombines TRBV12-2 with TRBJ1-3. TRBV12-2 is a pseudogene locus. CDR3 size: 18 residues.

The table lists this clone with a few counts. This chain connects TRBV6-1 to TRBJ1-4; TRBD1 might be the D (5 bases). Per germline, CDR1 MNHNS and CDR2 SASEGT. This CDR3 comprises 14 residues. Trimming removed 4 bases from V and 6 bases from J, with 12 bases in between. The chain's CDR3 is CASSVAGFDEKLFF. The CDR3 DNA follows: TGTGCCAGCAGTGTTGCAGGGTTTGATGAAAAACTGTTTTTT.

This clone was picked up a small number of times. The genes are TRBV7-9 and TRBJ1-2; 9 nucleotides align to TRBD1. The CDR3 spans 14 residues. J lost 4 bases, V lost 3 bases, and 3 bases had no gene match. The germline V gene encodes CDR1 SEHNR and CDR2 FQNEAQ (reference sequence). The CDR3 reads CASSFTGGSYGYTF. CDR3 DNA: TGTGCCAGCAGCTTCACAGGGGGCTCCTATGGCTACACCTTC. The whole variable domain, filled in from reference TRBV7-9 and TRBJ1-2, reads DTGVSQNPRHKITKRGQNVTFRCDPISEHNRLYWYRQTLGQGPEFLTYFQNEAQLEKSRLLSDRFSAERPKGSFSTLEIQRTEQGDSAMYLCASSFTGGSYGYTFGSGTRLTVV.

This chain links TRBV5-4 with TRBJ2-7, with D perhaps TRBD1 (5 bases). V lost 3 bases and J lost 5, with 18 bases in between. The CDR3 totals 15 residues. Germline values: CDR1 SGHNT, CDR2 YYREEE (reference sequence). The CDR3 region is CASSWNIQARDEQYF. The CDR3 region has the DNA TGTGCCAGCAGCTGGAATATCCAGGCCAGGGACGAGCAGTACTTC.

The chain is built from TRBV7-9 and TRBJ2-5; D unresolved. Germline loops: CDR1 SEHNR, CDR2 FQNEAQ (reference sequence). Trimming removed 5 bases at V and 5 bases at J, with 12 bases between. This CDR3 is 13 amino acids long. The CDR3 loop is CASSPASRETQYF. The CDR3 DNA is TGTGCCAGCAGCCCCGCTTCCCGGGAGACCCAGTACTTC.

V usage is TRBV10-3 and J usage is TRBJ2-7, with TRBD2 matching 7 bases. The CDR3 is 13 residues long. V gave up 6 bases and J gave up 3 bases; unmatched junction bases: 5. Germline-derived CDR1 and CDR2 are ENHRY and SYGVKD. The CDR3 sequence: CAIRASGGYEQYF. The DNA of the CDR3 is TGTGCCATCAGGGCGTCGGGGGGCTACGAGCAGTACTTC.

This clone appeared a single time. The chain employs TRBV28 and TRBJ2-1, with a weak D call TRBD2 (7 bases). The CDR3 is 16 residues long. Trimming removed 7 bases at V and 1 base at J, with 17 bases between. The V gene's germline CDR1 is MDHEN and CDR2 SYDVKM. Here the CDR3 DNA reads TGTGCCAGCAACCCCCACGGGGGGCAATCCTACAATGAGCAGTTCTTC. Protein: CASNPHGGQSYNEQFF.

A single count supports this clone. V usage is TRBV30 and J usage is TRBJ2-5, with a weak D call TRBD2 (5 bases). Trimming removed 5 bases at V and 2 bases at J, with 12 bases between. The germline V gene has CDR1 GTSNPN and CDR2 SVGIG (reference sequence). This CDR3 is 13 amino acids long. The chain's CDR3 is CAWGGPNQETQYF. The CDR3 DNA follows: TGTGCCTGGGGAGGACCCAATCAAGAGACCCAGTACTTC.

The V gene is TRBV5-1, the J gene TRBJ2-5; 7 nucleotides match TRBD2. The CDR3 covers 20 residues. V lost 0 bases and J lost 0; bases outside the gene matches: 17. Germline V CDR1 and CDR2: SGHRS, YFSETQ. CDR3 protein: CASSLVGLADPGRYQETQYF. The CDR3 DNA is TGCGCCAGCAGCTTGGTTGGGCTAGCGGATCCGGGACGTTACCAAGAGACCCAGTACTTC.